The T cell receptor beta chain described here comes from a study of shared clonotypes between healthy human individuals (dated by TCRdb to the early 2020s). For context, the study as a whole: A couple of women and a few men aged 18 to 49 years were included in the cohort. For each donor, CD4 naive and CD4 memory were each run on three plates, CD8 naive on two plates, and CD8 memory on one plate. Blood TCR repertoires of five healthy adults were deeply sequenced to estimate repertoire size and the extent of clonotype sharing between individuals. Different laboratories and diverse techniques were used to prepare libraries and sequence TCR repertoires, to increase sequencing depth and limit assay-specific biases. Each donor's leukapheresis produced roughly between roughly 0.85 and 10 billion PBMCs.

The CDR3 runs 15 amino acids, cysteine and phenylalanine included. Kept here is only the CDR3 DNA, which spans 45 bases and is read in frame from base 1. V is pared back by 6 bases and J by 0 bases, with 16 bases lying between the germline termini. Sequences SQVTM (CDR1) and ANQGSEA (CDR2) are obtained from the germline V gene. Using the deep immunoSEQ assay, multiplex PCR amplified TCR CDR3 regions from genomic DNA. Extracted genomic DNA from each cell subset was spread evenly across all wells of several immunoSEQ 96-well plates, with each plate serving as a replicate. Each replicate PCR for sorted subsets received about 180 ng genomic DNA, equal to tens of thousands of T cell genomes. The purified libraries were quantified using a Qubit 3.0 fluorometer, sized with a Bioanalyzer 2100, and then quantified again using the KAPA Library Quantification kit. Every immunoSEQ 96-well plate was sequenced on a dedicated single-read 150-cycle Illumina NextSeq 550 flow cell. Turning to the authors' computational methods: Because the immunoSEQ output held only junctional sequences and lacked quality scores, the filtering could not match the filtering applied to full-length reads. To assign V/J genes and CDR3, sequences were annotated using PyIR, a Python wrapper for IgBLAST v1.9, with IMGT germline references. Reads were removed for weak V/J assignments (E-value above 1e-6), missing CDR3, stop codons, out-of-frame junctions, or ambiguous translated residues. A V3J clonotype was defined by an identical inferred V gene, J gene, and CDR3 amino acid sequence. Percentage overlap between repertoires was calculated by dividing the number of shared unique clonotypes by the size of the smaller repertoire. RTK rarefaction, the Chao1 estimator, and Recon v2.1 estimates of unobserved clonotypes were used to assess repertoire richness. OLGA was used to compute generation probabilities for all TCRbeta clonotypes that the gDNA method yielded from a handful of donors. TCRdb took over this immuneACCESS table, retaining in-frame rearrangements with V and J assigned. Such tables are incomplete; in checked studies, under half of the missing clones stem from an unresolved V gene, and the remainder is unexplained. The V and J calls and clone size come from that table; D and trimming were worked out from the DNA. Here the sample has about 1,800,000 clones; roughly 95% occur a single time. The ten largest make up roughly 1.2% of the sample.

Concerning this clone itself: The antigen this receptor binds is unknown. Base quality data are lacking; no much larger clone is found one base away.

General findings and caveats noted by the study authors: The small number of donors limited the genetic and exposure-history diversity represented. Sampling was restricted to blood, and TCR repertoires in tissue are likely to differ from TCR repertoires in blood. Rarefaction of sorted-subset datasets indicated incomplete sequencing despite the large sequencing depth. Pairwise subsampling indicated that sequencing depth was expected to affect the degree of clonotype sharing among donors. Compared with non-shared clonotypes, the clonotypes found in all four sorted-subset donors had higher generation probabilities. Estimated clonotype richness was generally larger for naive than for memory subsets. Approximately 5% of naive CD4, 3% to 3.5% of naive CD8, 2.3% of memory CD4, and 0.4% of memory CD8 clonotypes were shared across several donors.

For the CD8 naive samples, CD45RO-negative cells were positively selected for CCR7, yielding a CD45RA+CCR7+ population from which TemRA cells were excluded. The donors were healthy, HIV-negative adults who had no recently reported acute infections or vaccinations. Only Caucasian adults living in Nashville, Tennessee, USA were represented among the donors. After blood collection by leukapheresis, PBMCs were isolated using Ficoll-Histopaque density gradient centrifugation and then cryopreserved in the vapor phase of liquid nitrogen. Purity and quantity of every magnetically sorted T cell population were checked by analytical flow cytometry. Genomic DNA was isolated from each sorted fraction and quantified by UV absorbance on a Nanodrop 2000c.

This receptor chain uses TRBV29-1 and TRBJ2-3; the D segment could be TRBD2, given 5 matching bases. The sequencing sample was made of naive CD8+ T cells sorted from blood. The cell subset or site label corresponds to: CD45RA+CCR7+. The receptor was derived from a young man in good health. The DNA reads TGCAGCGTCCGCGACCACGAGGGCAGCACAGATACGCAGTATTTT. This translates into CSVRDHEGSTDTQYF.